This T cell receptor beta chain is from a study of vaccination and CD4 T cells after COVID-19. Overall study: Two mRNA vaccine doses were given, either BNT162b2 or mRNA-1273.

About this clonotype itself: Its antigen is as yet unknown.

With the Oncomine TCR Beta short-read assay, DNA from cultured CD4+ T cells was sequenced. TCRdb analysed the PCR reads with MiXCR anew, one entry per CDR3 protein. The top ten hold roughly 14% of the sample, which has approximately 16,000 distinct CDR3 sequences, 30% to 35% seen once. The treatment denotes: roughly 10-day PBMC culture with coronavirus spike peptide pools or control peptides (ViraFEST assay). ViraFEST enlarged antigen-specific T cell populations with peptide pools and afterwards sequenced TCRs. The CDR3 runs to 15 residues. Trimming at V came to 6 bases and at J to 4 bases, leaving 10 bases not matched to a gene. Germline V gene sequence: CDR1 MNHEY, CDR2 SVGEGT.

The receptor was derived from a human donor with COVID-19. Sequenced: cultured CD4+ T cells from blood. The genes are TRBV6-2 or TRBV6-3 and TRBJ2-3; 7 nucleotides agree with TRBD2. The CDR3 spells CASSYGWGGADTQYF. The CDR3 DNA reads as TGTGCCAGCAGCTACGGTTGGGGGGGGGCAGATACGCAGTATTTT.